This TCR beta chain was found in a study of shared clonotypes between healthy human individuals. Across the study: Three plates were used per donor for CD4 naive, three for CD4 memory, two for CD8 naive and one for CD8 memory. Study results and caveats: Investigators collected only blood, and repertoires in tissues likely differ.

Regarding this clone: Its antigen is as yet unknown.

This table comes from immunoSEQ multiplex PCR, and its TCRdb copy is limited to in-frame clones, with some not included. The data show 2 million to 2.5 million clones, 95% seen once. The sequence was collected from a man aged 18 to 35 in good health. What was sequenced was naive CD4+ T cells sorted from blood. Sample subset: CD45RA+ positively selected.

CDR3 amino acids: CASSWIDLAKNIQYF. DNA of the CDR3: TGTGCCAGCAGCTGGATAGATCTAGCCAAAAACATTCAGTACTTC. The rearrangement joins TRBV5-8 to TRBJ2-4; D unresolved. The V and J ends lost 3 bases and 0 bases respectively, with 10 bases between them. Germline V gives CDR1 SGHTS, CDR2 YDEGEE. The CDR3 is made up of 15 amino acids.